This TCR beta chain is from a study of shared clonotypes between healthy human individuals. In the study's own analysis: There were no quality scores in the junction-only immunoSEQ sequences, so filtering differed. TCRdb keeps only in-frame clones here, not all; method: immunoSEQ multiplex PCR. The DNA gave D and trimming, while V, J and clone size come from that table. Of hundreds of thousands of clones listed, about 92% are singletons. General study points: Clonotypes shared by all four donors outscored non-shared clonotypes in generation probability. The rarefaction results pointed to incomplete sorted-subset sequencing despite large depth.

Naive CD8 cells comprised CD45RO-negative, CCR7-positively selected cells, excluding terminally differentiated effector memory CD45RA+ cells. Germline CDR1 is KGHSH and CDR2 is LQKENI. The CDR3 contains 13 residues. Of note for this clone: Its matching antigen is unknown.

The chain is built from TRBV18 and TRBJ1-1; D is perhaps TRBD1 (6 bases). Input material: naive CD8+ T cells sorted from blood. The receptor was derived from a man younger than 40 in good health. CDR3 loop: CAIPGTSNTEAFF. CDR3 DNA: TGTGCTATTCCCGGGACATCGAACACTGAAGCTTTCTTT.